A single sample is the source of the 24 T cell receptor beta chains below, sequenced in a study of blood T cell repertoires in COVID-19. Profiled with immunoSEQ multiplex PCR; TCRdb holds only in-frame clones, not every one. The sample yields about 130,000 clones, approximately 88% seen once. The source material was peripheral blood. The source of these receptors is a man aged 50-60 years with acute or convalescent COVID-19.

This clone was counted only a few times. The rearrangement uses TRBV27 and TRBJ1-6, with 7 positions matching TRBD1. The germline CDR1 and CDR2 sequences are MNHEY and SMNVEV (reference sequence). The CDR3 is 13 amino acids. J was trimmed by 9 bases and V by 6 bases; bases with no gene match: 5. The CDR3 here is CASRTGKGSPLHF. The DNA of the CDR3 is TGTGCCAGCAGGACAGGGAAGGGTTCACCCCTCCACTTT.

This chain joins TRBV5-6 and TRBJ2-7, with TRBD1 matching 9 bases. V lost 7 bases to trimming and J lost 3 bases; unmatched junction nucleotides: 8. The CDR3 loop spans 14 amino acids. CDR1 is SGHDT and CDR2 is YYEEEE in the germline V gene. In nucleotides, the CDR3 is TGTGCCAGCCTCCGGAGACAGGGGGGCTACGAGCAGTACTTC. It specifies CASLRRQGGYEQYF.

The chain employs TRBV30 and TRBJ1-1; D is perhaps TRBD1 (5 bases). V was pared by 3 bases and J by 5 bases, with 13 bases between. In germline, CDR1 is GTSNPN, CDR2 SVGIG (reference sequence). The CDR3 contains 13 residues. The CDR3 region is CAWRNRRGTEAFF. Here the CDR3 DNA reads TGTGCCTGGAGAAATAGGAGGGGTACTGAAGCTTTCTTT.

The chain links TRBV12-3 or TRBV12-4 to TRBJ2-5, with no clear D. The CDR3 extends over 12 amino acids. V was trimmed by 5 bases and J by 0 bases, leaving 4 bases between them. The CDR3 here is CASSQYQETQYF. CDR3 sequence (DNA): TGTGCCAGCAGTCAGTACCAAGAGACCCAGTACTTC.

The chain couples TRBV19 to TRBJ2-7; the match to TRBD2 covers 11 bases. Germline V gene lookup returns CDR1 LNHDA and CDR2 SQIVND (reference sequence). The CDR3 consists of 16 residues. Germline trimming cut 1 base from V and 3 bases from J; bases unmatched to any gene: 5. The CDR3 region has the DNA TGTGCCAGTAGTATAGCTTTAGCGGGAGGGTTCTACGAGCAGTACTTC. Protein: CASSIALAGGFYEQYF.

J is TRBJ2-5 and V is TRBV2; 8 bases line up with TRBD2. The CDR3 has 14 residues. Germline V CDR1 and CDR2: SNHLY, FYNNEI. The trim removed 3 bases at V and 1 base at J, leaving 1 base unmatched. The CDR3 DNA reads TGTGCCAGCAGTGACGGGAGGGCCCAAGAGACCCAGTACTTC. It is translated as CASSDGRAQETQYF. The variable domain in full, with the rest retrieved from reference TRBV2 and TRBJ2-5, is EPEVTQTPSHQVTQMGQEVILRCVPISNHLYFYWYRQILGQKVEFLVSFYNNEISEKSEIFDDQFSVERPDGSNFTLKIRSTKLEDSAMYFCASSDGRAQETQYFGPGTRLLVL.

CDR3 sequence reads: CASRTVGKLFF. CDR3 coding DNA: TGTGCCAGCAGGACAGTCGGAAAACTGTTTTTT. The V and J genes are TRBV28 and TRBJ1-4; possibly TRBD1 for D (5 bases). The V gene lost 6 bases and the J gene lost 10 bases, with 9 bases spanning the gap. Per germline, CDR1 MDHEN and CDR2 SYDVKM. This CDR3 is built from 11 residues.

This clone came up once. This chain connects TRBV30 to TRBJ1-3, with 7 bases matching TRBD1. Looked up from germline, CDR1 is GTSNPN and CDR2 is SVGIG (reference sequence). The trim removed 0 bases at V and 0 bases at J, leaving 5 bases unmatched. CDR3 length: 16 amino acids. CDR3 in amino acids: CAWSVRGTVSGNTIYF. CDR3 bases: TGTGCCTGGAGTGTACGGGGGACAGTCTCTGGAAACACCATATATTTT.

The rearrangement links TRBV2 to TRBJ1-1; D call uncertain. This CDR3 spans 13 amino acids. The germline V gene encodes CDR1 SNHLY and CDR2 FYNNEI. The V gene lost 7 bases and the J gene lost 0 bases, with 9 bases spanning the gap. The CDR3 loop reads CASNPELNTEAFF. CDR3 nucleotide sequence: TGTGCCAGCAATCCAGAATTGAACACTGAAGCTTTCTTT.

The chain links TRBV5-1 to TRBJ2-7; TRBD1 is a possible D gene (6 bases). Germline-derived CDR1 and CDR2 are SGHRS and YFSETQ. V was trimmed by 3 bases and J by 1 base, leaving 17 bases between them. CDR3 length: 16 residues. The CDR3 protein is CASSSNSGVVSYEQYF. The CDR3 coding sequence is TGCGCCAGCAGCTCAAATTCAGGGGTAGTATCCTACGAGCAGTACTTC.

The CDR3 region has the DNA TGCGCCAGCAGTGACACAGGGACTGGGGCCAACGTCCTGACTTTC. Translated: CASSDTGTGANVLTF. This sequence joins TRBV10-2 and TRBJ2-6, with D perhaps TRBD1 (6 bases). Per germline, CDR1 WSHSY and CDR2 SAAADI. V was cut by 3 bases and J by 2 bases, with 8 bases left in between. This CDR3 region has 15 residues.

This chain joins TRBV5-1 and TRBJ2-2; 8 positions match TRBD1. The CDR3 extends over 15 amino acids. V trimming: 0 bases; J trimming: 5 bases; junction bases outside the gene matches: 3. CDR1 and CDR2 (germline): SGHRS, YFSETQ. The chain's CDR3 is CASSLGQGKTGELFF. The CDR3 DNA reads TGCGCCAGCAGCTTGGGACAGGGGAAGACCGGGGAGCTGTTTTTT.

In this sample, this clone turned up a few times. The chain employs TRBV5-1 and TRBJ2-7; 8 bases are shared with TRBD1. The germline V gene has CDR1 SGHRS and CDR2 YFSETQ. The CDR3 length is 14 residues. Germline trimming cut 0 bases from V and 6 bases from J; bases unmatched to any gene: 5. For the CDR3, the DNA is TGCGCCAGCAGCTTGGCGACAGGGGTAGGCGAGCAGTACTTC. This codes for CASSLATGVGEQYF.

V usage is TRBV7-9 and J usage is TRBJ1-1, with a possible D match to TRBD1 (6 bases). The CDR3 sequence is 15 residues long. Germline values: CDR1 SEHNR, CDR2 FQNEAQ (reference sequence). V gave up 6 bases and J gave up 0 bases, with 14 bases separating them. CDR3 nucleotides: TGTGCCAGCAGTAGTTGGGACAACATGAACACTGAAGCTTTCTTT. Translating it yields CASSSWDNMNTEAFF.

The chain recombines TRBV5-6 with TRBJ2-7; D call uncertain. This CDR3 contains 13 residues. Trimming left V 1 base short and J 3 bases short, with 8 bases between. Germline V gene sequence: CDR1 SGHDT, CDR2 YYEEEE. The CDR3 sequence is CASSLSSFYEQYF. The CDR3 DNA follows: TGTGCCAGCAGCTTGTCTTCTTTCTACGAGCAGTACTTC.

This chain links TRBV3-1 (or the pseudogene TRBV3-2) with TRBJ2-2; the D gene is possibly TRBD2 (5 bases). The CDR3 loop spans 16 amino acids. Germline V gene data show CDR1 as LGHDT and CDR2 as YNNKEL (reference sequence). V was clipped by 1 base and J by 7 bases, with 16 bases between them. CDR3 sequence (DNA): TGTGCCAGCAGCCAAGGGGAGCATGGGCCGTTCGGGGAGCTGTTTTTT. Translated, it gives CASSQGEHGPFGELFF.

The chain carries TRBV24-1 and TRBJ1-2, with TRBD1 matching 7 bases. In germline, CDR1 is KGHDR, CDR2 SFDVKD. The CDR3 loop spans 15 amino acids. The trim removed 4 bases at V and 5 bases at J, leaving 9 bases unmatched. The CDR3 DNA reads as TGTGCCACCAGTGAACCCACCGGGACAGCTTATGGCTACACCTTC. This sequence encodes CATSEPTGTAYGYTF.

This chain joins TRBV7-2 and TRBJ1-2; TRBD1 aligns across 7 bases. Germline trimming cut 5 bases from V and 8 bases from J; bases unmatched to any gene: 17. Germline CDR1 reads SGHTA; CDR2 reads FQGNSA. This CDR3 is built from 16 residues. The CDR3 nucleotides are TGTGCCAGCAGCCCCCAGCCGGGACAGTCGACCTTCGGCTACACCTTC. Translating gives CASSPQPGQSTFGYTF.

The genes are TRBV28 and TRBJ1-1; D gene ambiguous. The CDR3 consists of 11 residues. Per the germline V gene, CDR1 is MDHEN and CDR2 is SYDVKM. The V and J ends lost 6 bases and 5 bases respectively, with 7 bases between them. CDR3 DNA sequence: TGTGCCAGCAGGTATACAACTGAAGCTTTCTTT. It is translated as CASRYTTEAFF.

V is TRBV5-6 and J is TRBJ1-2; D is unclear. V lost 9 bases, J lost 4 bases, and 13 bases lay in between. Germline CDR1 is SGHDT and CDR2 is YYEEEE. The CDR3 loop spans 12 amino acids. CDR3 DNA: TGTGCCACCATGAACTCGGGCTATGGCTACACCTTC. This sequence encodes CATMNSGYGYTF. The full variable domain, its missing parts supplied by reference TRBV5-6 and TRBJ1-2, is DAGVTQSPTHLIKTRGQQVTLRCSPKSGHDTVSWYQQALGQGPQFIFQYYEEEERQRGNFPDRFSGHQFPNYSSELNVNALLLGDSALYLCATMNSGYGYTFGSGTRLTVV.

Here the CDR3 reads CASSLRGNWGNEQFF. CDR3 sequence (DNA): TGTGCCAGCAGCCTGCGGGGAAACTGGGGGAATGAGCAGTTCTTC. The chain uses TRBV14 and TRBJ2-1; maybe TRBD2 (6 bases). The CDR3 runs to 15 residues. Looked up from germline, CDR1 is SGHDN and CDR2 is FVKESK. The V end was cut by 4 bases, the J end by 7 bases, with 17 bases between.

V gene TRBV28 combines with J gene TRBJ2-1, with 10 bases fitting TRBD2. The CDR3 totals 15 residues. Losses at the gene ends were 3 bases for V and 5 bases for J; bases not matched to a gene: 4. CDR1 MDHEN and CDR2 SYDVKM come from the germline V gene. CDR3 sequence (DNA): TGTGCCAGCAGTTTGGGGACTAGCGTTAACAATGAGCAGTTCTTC. As protein: CASSLGTSVNNEQFF.

The V and J genes are TRBV5-4 and TRBJ2-3, with TRBD1 as a possible D gene (6 bases). The length of the CDR3 is 14 residues. V lost 4 bases and J lost 6, with 15 bases in between. The germline gives CDR1 SGHNT, CDR2 YYREEE (reference sequence). CDR3 protein: CASSTGQQGDTQYF. As DNA, the CDR3 is TGTGCCAGCAGCACAGGCCAACAGGGTGATACGCAGTATTTT.

The rearrangement uses TRBV2 and TRBJ2-3, with 13 bases fitting TRBD2. This CDR3 comprises 15 residues. V gave up 7 bases and J gave up 4 bases; unmatched junction bases: 5. CDR1 is SNHLY and CDR2 is FYNNEI in the germline V gene. As DNA, the CDR3 is TGTGCCAGCAACCTAGGGACTAGCGGGGCAGATACGCAGTATTTT. Translating it yields CASNLGTSGADTQYF.